Presented here are 3 T cell receptor beta chains from one specimen sequenced in a study of blood T cell repertoires in COVID-19. Sequencing used immunoSEQ multiplex PCR; TCRdb keeps in-frame clones, though not all of them. The table lists about 180,000 clones, about 86% of them singletons, with 20% in the top ten. Source material: peripheral blood. These receptors originate from a man in his 70s with active or convalescent COVID-19.

V and J are TRBV7-9 and TRBJ2-7; 11 bases map to TRBD2. CDR3 size: 16 residues. V was pared by 0 bases and J by 0 bases, with 1 base of the junction left unmatched. Germline CDR1 is SEHNR and CDR2 is FQNEAQ (reference sequence). The CDR3, as DNA: TGTGCCAGCAGCTTAGCGCTAGCGGGGGGCTCCTACGAGCAGTACTTC. This encodes CASSLALAGGSYEQYF.

The genes are TRBV5-4 and TRBJ1-1, with D possibly matching TRBD1 (6 bases). Germline V gene data show CDR1 as SGHNT and CDR2 as YYREEE (reference sequence). The CDR3 spans 15 residues. Trimming left V 0 bases short and J 4 bases short, with 13 bases between. The CDR3 here is CASSLAGTTSTEAFF. CDR3 DNA: TGTGCCAGCAGCTTGGCTGGGACAACGAGCACTGAAGCTTTCTTT.

The chain joins TRBV11-2 to TRBJ1-2; 7 bases fit TRBD1. V lost 5 bases, J lost 2 bases, and 5 bases stayed unmatched. This CDR3 is built from 14 residues. Germline CDR1 reads SGHAT; CDR2 reads FQNNGV. The CDR3 sequence is CASSTWDSNYGYTF. As DNA, the CDR3 is TGTGCCAGCAGCACGTGGGACAGCAACTATGGCTACACCTTC.